This T cell receptor (beta chain) comes out of a study of brain T cells in children with intractable seizures. General study results and limits: Among the top 50 brain clones were public and private clonotypes.

Generated by immunoSEQ multiplex PCR, the TCRdb table keeps only in-frame clones and is missing some. The table shows about 3,600 clones, with about three quarters occurring only once. Germline-derived CDR1 and CDR2 are LGHNA and YNFKEQ. The CDR3 sequence is 17 residues long. With 7 bases clipped from V and 4 bases from J, the junction kept 9 bases outside the gene matches. Surgery cases with the highest brain T cell transcript signatures were chosen for sequencing. Before surgery, patients took at least one anti-epileptic drug. As to this clone: Its target is unknown.

The chain combines TRBV4-2 with TRBJ2-3; 15 bases are a match to TRBD2. This sequence originates from a girl aged 2 to 10 with Rasmussen encephalitis and intractable seizures. The sample here was resected brain tissue, taken at surgery. Here the CDR3 DNA reads TGTGCCAGCACCTCTTGGACTAGCGGGGGGGGCGCAGATACGCAGTATTTT. Residues: CASTSWTSGGGADTQYF.